The sequence of this T cell receptor (beta chain) was determined in a study of early T cells in non-severe SARS-CoV-2 infection. Study-level information: Sequencing used unsorted whole-blood bulk RNA, so chains lack pairing.

This clonotype was counted between two and nine times. Germline CDR1 MNHEY, CDR2 SMNVEV (reference sequence). Trimming took 2 bases from V and 0 from J, leaving 11 bases between them. The CDR3 is made up of 16 amino acids. Attached unique molecular identifiers marked individual cDNA molecules. TCRdb passed the 5' RACE reads through MiXCR, listing each CDR3 protein once. The table has 75,000 to 100,000 distinct CDR3 sequences, around an eighth seen once. The chain combines TRBV27 with TRBJ2-1; D uncertain. Input material: whole blood. The sequence derives from an adult who was a healthcare worker with PCR-confirmed SARS-CoV-2 infection or an uninfected control (not recorded which). CDR3 loop: CASSLQQLRSYNEQFF. In DNA form, the CDR3 reads TGTGCCAGCAGTTTACAGCAGCTTCGCTCCTACAATGAGCAGTTCTTC.